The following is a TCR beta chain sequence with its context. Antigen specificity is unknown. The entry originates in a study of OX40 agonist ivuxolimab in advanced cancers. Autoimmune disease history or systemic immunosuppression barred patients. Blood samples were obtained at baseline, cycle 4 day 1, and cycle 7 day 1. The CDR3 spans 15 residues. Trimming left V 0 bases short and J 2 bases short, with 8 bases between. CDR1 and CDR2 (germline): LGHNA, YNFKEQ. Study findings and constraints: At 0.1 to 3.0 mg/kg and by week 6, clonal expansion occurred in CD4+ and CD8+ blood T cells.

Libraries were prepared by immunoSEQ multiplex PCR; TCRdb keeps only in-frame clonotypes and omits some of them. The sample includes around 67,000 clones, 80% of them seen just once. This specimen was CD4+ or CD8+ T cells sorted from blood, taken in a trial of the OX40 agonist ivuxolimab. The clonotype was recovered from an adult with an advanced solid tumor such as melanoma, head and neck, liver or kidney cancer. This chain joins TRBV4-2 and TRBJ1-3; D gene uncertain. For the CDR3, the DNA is TGTGCCAGCAGCCAAGATGGGGTGGCTGGAAACACCATATATTTT. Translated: CASSQDGVAGNTIYF.